These 19 T cell receptor beta chains share one sample of origin, sequenced in a study of identical twins. TCRdb itself ran the 5' RACE reads through MiXCR, one entry per CDR3 protein. The sample shows about 1.7 million distinct CDR3 sequences, about 32% of them seen only once. The sample was cord blood. These receptor sequences come from a newborn girl in good health.

This clonotype has a handful of counts. The chain has TRBV20-1 and TRBJ2-1; a weak D match, TRBD2 (5 bases). The CDR3 covers 15 residues. Germline V lookup: CDR1 DFQATT, CDR2 SNEGSKA (reference sequence). Trimming shortened V by 0 bases and J by 7 bases, and 16 bases separated the two germline ends. CDR3: CSARDSASLGNEQFF. The CDR3 bases are TGCAGTGCTAGAGATTCGGCTAGCCTCGGGAATGAGCAGTTCTTC.

The count of this clonotype is one. The chain links TRBV2 to TRBJ1-1; 7 nucleotides agree with TRBD1. CDR1 and CDR2 from the germline V gene are SNHLY and FYNNEI. Trimming took 8 bases from V and 0 from J; bases not matched to a gene: 9. This CDR3 spans 15 amino acids. DNA of the CDR3: TGTGCCAGCGGCGCTGACAGGGCCATGAACACTGAAGCTTTCTTT. Its protein product is CASGADRAMNTEAFF.

The chain employs TRBV10-3 and TRBJ2-1, with D possibly matching TRBD1 (5 bases). CDR3 size: 15 residues. V lost 5 bases and J lost 10, with 21 bases in between. The germline gives CDR1 ENHRY, CDR2 SYGVKD. Here the CDR3 reads CAISSRQGSSYEQFF. The CDR3 coding sequence is TGTGCCATCAGTAGTCGGCAGGGATCGTCCTACGAGCAGTTCTTC.

The chain combines TRBV21-1 with TRBJ2-6; the table's D gene call, TRBD1, was not cross checked with the DNA. TRBV21-1 is classified as a pseudogene. This CDR3 contains 18 residues. This chain's CDR3 is CASILQGSSNSGANVLTF. The CDR3 DNA follows: TGTGCCAGCATCTTACAGGGGTCCTCTAACTCTGGGGCCAACGTCCTGACTTTC.

The rearrangement joins TRBV3-1 to TRBJ1-2; D possibly corresponds to TRBD1 (5 bases). V was clipped by 0 bases and J by 0 bases, with 14 bases between them. The CDR3 consists of 17 residues. CDR1 is LGHDT and CDR2 is YNNKEL in the germline V gene (reference sequence). This chain's CDR3 is CASSQDGRDYTNYGYTF. The CDR3 DNA follows: TGTGCCAGCAGCCAAGACGGCAGGGATTATACTAACTATGGCTACACCTTC. The variable domain in full, completed from reference TRBV3-1 and TRBJ1-2, reads DTAVSQTPKYLVTQMGNDKSIKCEQNLGHDTMYWYKQDSKKFLKIMFSYNNKELIINETVPNRFSPKSPDKAHLNLHINSLELGDSAVYFCASSQDGRDYTNYGYTFGSGTRLTVV.

The J gene is TRBJ2-7, the V gene TRBV24-1; 12 nucleotides line up with TRBD2. V was pared by 5 bases and J by 7 bases, with 8 bases of the junction left unmatched. The CDR3 has 15 amino acids. Germline lookup yields CDR1 KGHDR and CDR2 SFDVKD. CDR3 amino acids: CATSGPSGRVNEQYF. CDR3 in DNA: TGTGCCACCAGTGGTCCTAGCGGGAGGGTCAATGAGCAGTACTTC.

The V call is TRBV6-1, the J call TRBJ1-1; no clear D gene. V lost 4 bases and J lost 6, with 15 bases in between. The CDR3 has 14 amino acids. Germline V gives CDR1 MNHNS, CDR2 SASEGT. CDR3 sequence: CASSGRKSSAEAFF. DNA of the CDR3: TGTGCCAGCAGTGGCAGGAAGAGCAGCGCTGAAGCTTTCTTT.

The genes are TRBV2 and TRBJ1-6; D not resolved. This CDR3 is 14 amino acids long. In germline, CDR1 is SNHLY, CDR2 FYNNEI. V was trimmed by 3 bases and J by 9 bases, leaving 12 bases between them. CDR3 sequence (DNA): TGTGCCAGCAGTGAGTCCGACAAGGGTTCACCCCTCCACTTT. Encoded protein: CASSESDKGSPLHF.

Concerning this clonotype itself: The germline gene is not matched at one end of the junction; a read error may be the cause. The V gene is TRBV9, the J gene TRBJ2-3; D may be TRBD1 (5 bases). Germline V gene lookup returns CDR1 SGDLS and CDR2 YYNGEE. The CDR3 is 18 residues long. The CDR3 region has the DNA TGTGCCAGCAGCGCGAACCACCAGGGCTGGAGAGGCACAGATACGCGGTATTTT. Amino acids: CASSANHQGWRGTDTRYF. The variable domain in full, completed from reference TRBV9 and TRBJ2-3, reads DSGVTQTPKHLITATGQRVTLRCSPRSGDLSVYWYQQSLDQGLQFLIQYYNGEERAKGNILERFSAQQFPDLHSELNLSSLELGDSALYFCASSANHQGWRGTDTRYFGPGTRLTVL.

This clonotype has more than one count but fewer than ten. J is TRBJ2-2 and V is TRBV24-1, with 11 bases fitting TRBD2. Germline loops: CDR1 KGHDR, CDR2 SFDVKD. The CDR3 is made up of 16 amino acids. The trim removed 4 bases at V and 6 bases at J, leaving 6 bases unmatched. This CDR3 reads CATSDLSGRAPGELFF. The CDR3 DNA reads TGTGCCACCAGTGACCTTAGCGGGAGGGCCCCCGGGGAGCTGTTTTTT.

The chain links TRBV7-2 to TRBJ2-7, with D perhaps matching TRBD1 or TRBD2 (6 bases each). Between the trimmed V and J ends, which lost 1 base and 7 bases, there was a span of 17 bases. The CDR3 has 15 amino acids. Germline CDR1 reads SGHTA; CDR2 reads FQGNSA. Written as DNA, the CDR3 is TGTGCCAGCAGCTTAGGGGGGCTAGCGAGGAATGAGCAGTACTTC. Translating gives CASSLGGLARNEQYF.

This chain connects TRBV4-2 to TRBJ2-1; 7 bases agree with TRBD1. The germline gives CDR1 LGHNA, CDR2 YNFKEQ. V was clipped by 5 bases and J by 2 bases; unmatched bases: 9. The CDR3 is made up of 16 amino acids. CDR3 amino acids: CASSSRGTATYNEQFF. The CDR3 nucleotides read TGTGCCAGCAGCAGTAGGGGGACAGCTACCTACAATGAGCAGTTCTTC.

The chain is built from TRBV2 and TRBJ2-1, with D perhaps matching TRBD2 (5 bases). The CDR3 contains 14 residues. The ends were cut back, 7 bases at V and 2 bases at J, with 12 bases in the middle. From germline, CDR1 is SNHLY and CDR2 FYNNEI. CDR3 amino acids: CASILGVPYNEQFF. The CDR3 nucleotides read TGTGCCAGCATTCTCGGGGTTCCCTACAATGAGCAGTTCTTC.

The chain has TRBV20-1 and TRBJ1-5; D call uncertain. V was cut by 3 bases and J by 0 bases, with 15 bases left in between. The CDR3 is made up of 16 amino acids. CDR1 DFQATT and CDR2 SNEGSKA come from the germline V gene (reference sequence). The CDR3 region is CSARVLGGYSNQPQHF. The CDR3 nucleotides read TGCAGTGCTAGGGTCCTCGGAGGCTATAGCAATCAGCCCCAGCATTTT.

On this clonotype itself: A much larger clone lies one base from this, so it may be a read error. This rearrangement joins TRBV12-3 or TRBV12-4 to TRBJ2-7; D unresolved. The CDR3 is made up of 15 amino acids. The V end lost 3 bases, the J end lost 3 bases, and 15 bases lay between the germline ends. This CDR3 reads CASSFTQLLSYEQYF. CDR3 sequence (DNA): TGTGCCAGCAGTTTTACCCAACTTCTAAGCTACGAGCAGTACTTC.

On this clonotype: A clone one base away is much larger, so this may be a read error. The rearrangement joins TRBV5-1 to TRBJ1-2; a weak D match, TRBD1 (5 bases). The CDR3 length is 13 residues. Germline values: CDR1 SGHRS, CDR2 YFSETQ. V was shortened by 0 bases and J by 8 bases, with 11 bases between the two germline ends. CDR3 coding DNA: TGCGCCAGCAGCTTGGAATCGGGGGAAGGCTACACCTTC. Encoded protein: CASSLESGEGYTF.

This clonotype has more than one count but fewer than ten. This CDR3 is CASSVAGPGSQPQHF. The CDR3 DNA reads TGTGCCAGCAGCGTCGCAGGGCCTGGGAGTCAGCCCCAGCATTTT. V is TRBV7-8 and J is TRBJ1-5; TRBD1 is a possible D gene (5 bases). The V gene's germline CDR1 is SGHVS and CDR2 FQNEAQ. V dropped 5 bases and J dropped 6 bases, with 17 bases sitting between them. CDR3 length: 15 residues.

This clonotype was found a few times. The chain couples TRBV9 to TRBJ2-6; TRBD1 matches 9 bases. With V trimmed by 4 bases and J by 4 bases, 9 bases remained unmatched. The CDR3 is 17 amino acids. CDR1 and CDR2 from the germline V gene are SGDLS and YYNGEE. The CDR3 nucleotides are TGTGCCAGCAGCCCGAGGACAGGGGAGTCAGGGGCCAACGTCCTGACTTTC. It specifies CASSPRTGESGANVLTF.

The rearrangement links TRBV12-3 or TRBV12-4 to TRBJ1-4; the match to TRBD1 covers 7 bases. This CDR3 is built from 14 residues. Trimming removed 2 bases from V and 6 bases from J; junction bases left unmatched: 3. The CDR3 sequence is CASSLKGAYEKLFF. CDR3 DNA sequence: TGTGCCAGCAGTTTAAAGGGGGCGTATGAAAAACTGTTTTTT.